These 22 T cell receptor beta chains share one sample of origin, sequenced in a study of T cells in Graves' hyperthyroidism and ophthalmopathy. RNA transcripts gave rise to amplified TCR beta CDR3 regions. An initial round of RT-PCR targeting the TCR CDR3 relied on the HTBI primer set. From the multiplex PCR reads, TCRdb called clonotypes with MiXCR, one entry per CDR3 protein. Seen here are hundreds of thousands of distinct CDR3 sequences, approximately 40% observed once, and the top ten hold about 9%. The specimen was blood. These receptors all stem from a man aged 18 to 30 with Graves' hyperthyroidism.

A few counts support this clonotype. The J gene is TRBJ2-5, the V gene TRBV7-8; TRBD2 aligns across 7 bases. The CDR3 is made up of 14 amino acids. V lost 10 bases to trimming and J lost 4 bases; unmatched junction nucleotides: 12. CDR1 is SGHVS and CDR2 is FQNEAQ in the germline V gene. The CDR3 sequence is CATGGGVNGETQYF. The CDR3 DNA is TGTGCCACCGGCGGGGGAGTCAACGGAGAGACCCAGTACTTC.

V usage is TRBV2 and J usage is TRBJ1-4; tentatively, D is TRBD1 (6 bases). Trimming shortened V by 5 bases and J by 7 bases, and 26 bases separated the two germline ends. The germline V gene encodes CDR1 SNHLY and CDR2 FYNNEI. This CDR3 comprises 18 residues. This CDR3 reads CASSYSRQASSRGEKLFF. The CDR3 DNA is TGTGCCAGCAGTTACTCGCGACAGGCCTCCAGCAGAGGTGAAAAACTGTTTTTT. The variable domain in full, with the rest retrieved from reference TRBV2 and TRBJ1-4, is EPEVTQTPSHQVTQMGQEVILRCVPISNHLYFYWYRQILGQKVEFLVSFYNNEISEKSEIFDDQFSVERPDGSNFTLKIRSTKLEDSAMYFCASSYSRQASSRGEKLFFGSGTQLSVL.

This clonotype came up a few times. The V and J genes are TRBV12-3 or TRBV12-4 and TRBJ1-4; D is possibly TRBD1 (6 bases). The CDR3 is 12 residues long. V lost 1 base, J lost 10 bases, and 7 bases lay in between. In DNA, the CDR3 is TGTGCCAGCAGTTTAGGGGGGGCAAAACTGTTTTTT. Protein: CASSLGGAKLFF.

This clonotype was observed at least ten times. The rearrangement links TRBV7-9 to TRBJ1-2; no definite D call. This CDR3 contains 14 residues. Per germline, CDR1 SEHNR and CDR2 FQNEAQ (reference sequence). The germline V and J ends were trimmed by 1 base and 4 bases, with 10 bases remaining between them. CDR3 sequence reads: CASSLGSEIYGYTF. CDR3 sequence (DNA): TGTGCCAGCAGCTTAGGCAGCGAAATCTATGGCTACACCTTC.

The V call is TRBV10-3, the J call TRBJ2-5; D unclear. The CDR3 loop spans 14 amino acids. Germline V gene sequence: CDR1 ENHRY, CDR2 SYGVKD. Trimming stripped 10 bases from V and 0 bases from J, with 15 bases between. DNA for the CDR3: TGTGCCAGCACCTGGTCCGGCCACCAAGAGACCCAGTACTTC. Translation gives CASTWSGHQETQYF.

This clonotype has only a few counts. This chain joins TRBV9 and TRBJ2-2; D is perhaps TRBD2 (5 bases). V was trimmed by 0 bases and J by 0 bases, leaving 9 bases between them. The CDR3 sequence is 16 residues long. Germline values: CDR1 SGDLS, CDR2 YYNGEE. CDR3 nucleotides: TGTGCCAGCAGCGTAGCGGCGGGCACGAACACCGGGGAGCTGTTTTTT. This codes for CASSVAAGTNTGELFF.

Points on this clonotype: Given a much more abundant clone one base away, this may be a read error. The V and J genes are TRBV12-3 or TRBV12-4 and TRBJ1-1; D ambiguous. This CDR3 spans 12 amino acids. CDR3 protein: CASGLSVGEAFF. The CDR3 coding sequence is TGTGCCAGCGGTTTGTCCGTAGGTGAAGCTTTCTTT.

The sample holds one count of this clonotype. The rearrangement uses TRBV12-3 or TRBV12-4 and TRBJ2-6, with unresolved D. V was cut by 3 bases and J by 1 base, with 22 bases left in between. The CDR3 totals 20 residues. The CDR3: CASSFWVLDGHLSGANVLTF. The CDR3 nucleotides are TGTGCCAGCAGTTTCTGGGTATTGGACGGTCACCTTTCTGGGGCCAACGTCCTGACTTTC.

This clonotype has ten or more counts. The chain has TRBV29-1 and TRBJ1-1; D ambiguous. Trimming left V 8 bases short and J 1 base short, with 14 bases between. Germline CDR1 SQVTM, CDR2 ANQGSEA. CDR3 size: 13 residues. This CDR3 reads CSFTREANTEAFF. In DNA form, the CDR3 reads TGCAGCTTCACAAGGGAGGCGAACACTGAAGCTTTCTTT. Variable domain in full (rest from reference TRBV29-1 and TRBJ1-1): SAVISQKPSRDICQRGTSLTIQCQVDSQVTMMFWYRQQPGQSLTLIATANQGSEATYESGFVIDKFPISRPNLTFSTLTVSNMSPEDSSIYLCSFTREANTEAFFGQGTRLTVV.

As for this clonotype: Relative to the germline gene, one junction end is altered; a read error may explain this. This sequence joins TRBV10-3 and TRBJ1-1, with D possibly matching TRBD1 (5 bases). There are 14 residues in the CDR3. The germline CDR1 and CDR2 sequences are ENHRY and SYGVKD. The DNA of the CDR3 is TGTGCCAGCAGTTACCTCCGGACAACTCCTGTGGCTTTCTTT. It specifies CASSYLRTTPVAFF.

The chain employs TRBV11-2 and TRBJ2-6; D uncertain. This CDR3 has 15 residues. The germline V and J ends were trimmed by 5 bases and 3 bases, with 11 bases remaining between them. The germline V gene encodes CDR1 SGHAT and CDR2 FQNNGV. The CDR3: CASSHRRDGANVLTF. The CDR3 DNA reads as TGTGCCAGCAGCCATCGGAGAGATGGGGCCAACGTCCTGACTTTC.

This clonotype was recorded at least ten times. This chain joins TRBV2 and TRBJ2-2, with 14 bases identical to TRBD2. This CDR3 is 15 amino acids long. The junction had 2 bases not matched to a gene; V was cut back by 4 bases and J by 7 bases. Germline lookup yields CDR1 SNHLY and CDR2 FYNNEI. The CDR3 loop reads CASSAGTSGSGELFF. CDR3 DNA sequence: TGTGCCAGCAGTGCAGGGACTAGCGGGAGCGGGGAGCTGTTTTTT.

This chain uses TRBV15 with TRBJ2-6; possible D gene TRBD2, 6 bases. V shed 3 bases and J shed 4 bases, with 10 bases lying between them. This CDR3 contains 15 residues. CDR1 is LNHNV and CDR2 is YYDKDF in the germline V gene (reference sequence). The CDR3 spells CATSSGGQGANVLTF. The CDR3 nucleotides are TGTGCCACCAGCAGCGGAGGGCAGGGGGCCAACGTCCTGACTTTC.

The CDR3 sequence: CASSLVPGVGETQYF. The CDR3 nucleotides are TGTGCCAGCAGCTTAGTGCCGGGGGTAGGGGAGACCCAGTACTTC. The V call is TRBV7-2, the J call TRBJ2-5; tentatively, D is TRBD2 (6 bases). The CDR3 spans 15 residues. Germline CDR1 and CDR2: SGHTA and FQGNSA. V was pared by 1 base and J by 5 bases, with 14 bases between.

This clonotype occurred a few times. The chain employs TRBV7-3 and TRBJ2-7; TRBD2 aligns across 7 bases. This CDR3 has 14 residues. Germline trimming cut 2 bases from V and 5 bases from J; bases unmatched to any gene: 6. The germline V gene encodes CDR1 SGHTA and CDR2 FQGTGA. Here the CDR3 reads CASSLDAGVNEQYF. DNA for the CDR3: TGTGCCAGCAGCTTAGATGCGGGAGTCAACGAGCAGTACTTC.

The sample holds many counts of this clonotype. The rearrangement uses TRBV2 and TRBJ1-4; D not certain. Trimming left V 5 bases short and J 13 bases short, with 11 bases between. The CDR3 consists of 11 residues. Germline CDR1 SNHLY, CDR2 FYNNEI. The CDR3 protein is CASSPTGVLFF. The DNA of the CDR3 is TGTGCCAGCAGTCCGACCGGGGTACTGTTTTTT.

Notes on this clonotype: Germline and junction disagree at one end, which may indicate a read error. This sequence joins TRBV6-5 and TRBJ2-7; 7 bases are a match to TRBD1. Germline CDR1 and CDR2: MNHEY and SVGAGI. The CDR3 runs to 14 residues. CDR3 sequence (DNA): TGTGCCAGCATTTACGGGACAGATGATCGCGAGCAGTACTTC. The encoded protein is CASIYGTDDREQYF.

The chain links TRBV29-1 to TRBJ1-2; TRBD1 aligns across 8 bases. CDR1 is SQVTM, CDR2 ANQGSEA, per germline. The CDR3 contains 13 residues. V was clipped by 7 bases and J by 3 bases; unmatched bases: 7. Written as DNA, the CDR3 is TGCAGCGCCGCGGACAGGGTCGACTATGGCTACACCTTC. This sequence encodes CSAADRVDYGYTF.

This clonotype was counted at least ten times. The CDR3 DNA reads as TGTGCCGGTGCGTGGGGACAGCAAAATCAGCCCCAGCATTTT. Its translation: CAGAWGQQNQPQHF. The V gene is TRBV25-1, the J gene TRBJ1-5; 7 nucleotides line up with TRBD1. Trimming removed 11 bases from V and 4 bases from J; junction bases left unmatched: 11. The CDR3 is 14 residues long. Germline assignment: CDR1 MGHDK and CDR2 SYGVNS.

This clonotype was seen many times. The chain carries TRBV5-1 and TRBJ1-6; TRBD1 aligns across 7 bases. Losses at the gene ends were 0 bases for V and 8 bases for J; bases not matched to a gene: 8. The length of the CDR3 is 16 residues. In germline, CDR1 is SGHRS, CDR2 YFSETQ. For the CDR3, the DNA is TGCGCCAGCAGCTTGGGCCCTAGACAGGGACATTCACCCCTCCACTTT. Protein: CASSLGPRQGHSPLHF.

CDR3 in DNA: TGTGCCAGCAGCGTACTTAAGCCCCAGCATTTT. Its translation: CASSVLKPQHF. The chain links TRBV27 to TRBJ1-5, with D hard to call. The germline V gene has CDR1 MNHEY and CDR2 SMNVEV (reference sequence). CDR3 size: 11 residues. Trimming took off 6 bases at V and 8 bases at J, with 8 bases between the two ends.

This clonotype has just a few counts. CDR3 sequence: CASSPADRGGYEQYF. CDR3 in DNA: TGCGCCAGCAGCCCCGCCGACAGGGGAGGCTACGAGCAGTACTTC. The chain recombines TRBV5-1 with TRBJ2-7; 8 nucleotides line up with TRBD1. V lost 4 bases to trimming and J lost 3 bases; unmatched junction nucleotides: 9. The CDR3 length is 15 residues. Germline V gives CDR1 SGHRS, CDR2 YFSETQ.